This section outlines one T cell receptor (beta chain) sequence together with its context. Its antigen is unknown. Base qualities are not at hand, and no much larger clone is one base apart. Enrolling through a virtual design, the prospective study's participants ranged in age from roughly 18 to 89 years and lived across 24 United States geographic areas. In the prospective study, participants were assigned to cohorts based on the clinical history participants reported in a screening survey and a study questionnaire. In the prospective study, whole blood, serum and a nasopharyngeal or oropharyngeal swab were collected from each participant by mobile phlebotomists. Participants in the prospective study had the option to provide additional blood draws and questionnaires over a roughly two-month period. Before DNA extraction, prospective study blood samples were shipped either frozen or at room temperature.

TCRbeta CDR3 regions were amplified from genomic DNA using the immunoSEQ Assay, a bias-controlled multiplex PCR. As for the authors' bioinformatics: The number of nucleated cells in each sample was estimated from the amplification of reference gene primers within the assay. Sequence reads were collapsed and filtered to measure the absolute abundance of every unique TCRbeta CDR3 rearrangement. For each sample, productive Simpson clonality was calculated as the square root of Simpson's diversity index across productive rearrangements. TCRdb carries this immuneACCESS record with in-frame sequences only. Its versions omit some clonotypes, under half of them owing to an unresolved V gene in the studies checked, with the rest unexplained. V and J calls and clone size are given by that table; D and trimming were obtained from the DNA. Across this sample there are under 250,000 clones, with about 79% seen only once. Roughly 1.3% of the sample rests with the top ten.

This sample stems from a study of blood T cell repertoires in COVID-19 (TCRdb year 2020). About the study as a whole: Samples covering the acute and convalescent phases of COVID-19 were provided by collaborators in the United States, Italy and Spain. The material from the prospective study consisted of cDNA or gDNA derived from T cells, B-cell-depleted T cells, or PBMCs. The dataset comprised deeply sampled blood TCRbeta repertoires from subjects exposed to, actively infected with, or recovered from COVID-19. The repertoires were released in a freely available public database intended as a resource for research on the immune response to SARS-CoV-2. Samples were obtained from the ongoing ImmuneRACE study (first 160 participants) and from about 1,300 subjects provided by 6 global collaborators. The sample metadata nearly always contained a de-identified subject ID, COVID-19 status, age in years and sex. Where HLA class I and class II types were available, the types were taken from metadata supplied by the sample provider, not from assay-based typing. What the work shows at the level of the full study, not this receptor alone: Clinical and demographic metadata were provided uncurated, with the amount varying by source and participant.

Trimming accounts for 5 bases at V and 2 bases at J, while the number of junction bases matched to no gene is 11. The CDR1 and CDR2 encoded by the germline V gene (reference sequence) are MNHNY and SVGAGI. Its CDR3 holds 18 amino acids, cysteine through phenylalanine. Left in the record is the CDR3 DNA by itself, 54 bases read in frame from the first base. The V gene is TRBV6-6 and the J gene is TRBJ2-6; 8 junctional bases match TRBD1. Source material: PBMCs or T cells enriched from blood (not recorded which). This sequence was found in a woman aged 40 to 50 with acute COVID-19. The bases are TGTGCCAGCAGTCTCCGGGACAGGCGCTCCCCTGGGGCCAACGTCCTGACTTTC. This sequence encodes CASSLRDRRSPGANVLTF.